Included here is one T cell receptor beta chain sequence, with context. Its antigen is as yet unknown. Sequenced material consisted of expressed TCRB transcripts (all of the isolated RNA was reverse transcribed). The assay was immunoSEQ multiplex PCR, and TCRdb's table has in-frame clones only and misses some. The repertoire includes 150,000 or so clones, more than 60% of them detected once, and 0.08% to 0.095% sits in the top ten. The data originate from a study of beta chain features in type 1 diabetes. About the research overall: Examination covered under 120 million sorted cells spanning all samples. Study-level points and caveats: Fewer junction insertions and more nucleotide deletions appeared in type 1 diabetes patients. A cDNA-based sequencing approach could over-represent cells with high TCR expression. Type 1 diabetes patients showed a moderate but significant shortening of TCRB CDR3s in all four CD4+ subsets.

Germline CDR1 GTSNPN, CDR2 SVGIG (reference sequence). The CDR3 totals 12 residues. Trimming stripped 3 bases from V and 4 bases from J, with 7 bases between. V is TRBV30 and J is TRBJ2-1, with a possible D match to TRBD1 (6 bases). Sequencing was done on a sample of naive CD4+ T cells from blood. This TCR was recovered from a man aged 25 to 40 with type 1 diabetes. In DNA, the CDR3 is TGTGCCTGGAGCGGACAGTACAATGAGCAGTTCTTC. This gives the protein CAWSGQYNEQFF.